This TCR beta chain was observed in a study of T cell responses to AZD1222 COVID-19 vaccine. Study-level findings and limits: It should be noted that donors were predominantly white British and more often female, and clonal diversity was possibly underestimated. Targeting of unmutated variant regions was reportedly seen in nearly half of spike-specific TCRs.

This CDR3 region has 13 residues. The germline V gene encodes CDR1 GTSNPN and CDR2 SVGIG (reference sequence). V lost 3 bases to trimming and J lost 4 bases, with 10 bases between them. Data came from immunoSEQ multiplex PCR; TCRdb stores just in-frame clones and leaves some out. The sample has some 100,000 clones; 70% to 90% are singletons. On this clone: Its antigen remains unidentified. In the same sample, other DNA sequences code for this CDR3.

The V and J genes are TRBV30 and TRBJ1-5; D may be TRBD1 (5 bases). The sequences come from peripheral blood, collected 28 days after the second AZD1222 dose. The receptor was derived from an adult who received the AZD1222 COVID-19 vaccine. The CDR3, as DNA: TGTGCCTGGAGCGGGGGAGGGAATCAGCCCCAGCATTTT. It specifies CAWSGGGNQPQHF.